This entry lists 29 T cell receptor beta chains sequenced from one sample in a study of T cells in women clearing cervical HPV infection. Clones were sequenced by immunoSEQ multiplex PCR, and TCRdb holds only the in-frame ones, with some missing. The data include tens of thousands of clones; the top ten clones carry 22%. Material: blood buffy coat. The receptors come from a woman between 18 and 70 years old with a cervical HPV16 infection that either progressed to CIN3+ or cleared (not recorded which).

The sequenced CDR3 bases are TGTGCCACCCTGAACTACCGGAGCTCCTACAATGAG. This translates into CATLNYRSSYNE. The full CDR3 protein is CATLNYRSSYNEQFF. J is TRBJ2-1 and V is TRBV19; D gene uncertain. Read data end 3 residues before the CDR3 end; the end is taken from the germline J gene. Trimming removed 10 bases from V and 0 bases from J, with 16 bases in between. The length of the CDR3 is 15 residues. CDR1 is LNHDA, CDR2 SQIVND, per germline (reference sequence). Based on the CDR3 plus reference TRBV19 and TRBJ2-1, the full variable domain is DGGITQSPKYLFRKEGQNVTLSCEQNLNHDAMYWYRQDPGQGLRLIYYSQIVNDFQKGDIAEGYSVSREKKESFPLTVTSAQKNPTAFYLCATLNYRSSYNEQFFGPGTRLTVL.

Turning to this clone: The DNA ends 3 residues before the CDR3 does, and the rest of the CDR3 is filled in from the germline J gene. This chain joins TRBV10-1 and TRBJ2-1; D call uncertain. Germline loops: CDR1 WNHNN, CDR2 SYGVQD (reference sequence). The V gene lost 4 bases and the J gene lost 3 bases, with 10 bases spanning the gap. The CDR3 has 14 residues. CDR3 DNA, as far as it was read: TGCGCCAGCAGTGGCGTAGCCGGCTACAATGAG. Its translation is CASSGVAGYNE. The full CDR3 protein reads CASSGVAGYNEQFF.

Turning to this clone: The read terminates 3 residues ahead of where the CDR3 ends, so the germline J gene completes it. The V gene is TRBV5-1, the J gene TRBJ2-7; D might be TRBD2 (6 bases). The germline V and J ends were trimmed by 3 bases and 4 bases, with 17 bases remaining between them. CDR1 and CDR2 (germline): SGHRS, YFSETQ. The CDR3 is made up of 15 amino acids. Partial CDR3 DNA: TGCGCCAGCAGCTCCGGGGTGGGACTTCATTACGAG. Residues: CASSSGVGLHYE. The CDR3 in its entirety is CASSSGVGLHYEQYF. Combining the CDR3 with reference TRBV5-1 and TRBJ2-7 gives the whole variable domain KAGVTQTPRYLIKTRGQQVTLSCSPISGHRSVSWYQQTPGQGLQFLFEYFSETQRNKGNFPGRFSGRQFSNSRSEMNVSTLELGDSALYLCASSSGVGLHYEQYFGPGTRLTVT.

A remark on this clone: The read comes to an end 3 residues before the CDR3 does, leaving the germline J gene to fill in the end. This chain uses TRBV19 with TRBJ1-2; TRBD1 aligns across 9 bases. CDR3 size: 16 residues. Germline V gives CDR1 LNHDA, CDR2 SQIVND (reference sequence). The CDR3 loop is CASSLSPGTGTDGYTF. The sequenced CDR3 bases are TGTGCCAGTAGTCTAAGTCCCGGGACAGGGACGGACGGC.

In the case of this clone: The observed sequence ends 3 residues before the CDR3 terminus, with the missing tail filled in from the germline J gene. The chain combines TRBV18 with TRBJ2-4; 9 positions agree with TRBD1. Germline loops: CDR1 KGHSH, CDR2 LQKENI. The CDR3 is 14 amino acids. CDR3 sequence: CASSQAQGADGQYF. The DNA read from the CDR3 is TGTGCCAGCTCTCAAGCACAGGGGGCAGACGGT.

On this clone: The read ends 3 residues before the CDR3 terminus; that terminus is restored from the germline J gene. The chain employs TRBV20-1 and TRBJ1-1, with 12 bases fitting TRBD1. Germline V gene lookup returns CDR1 DFQATT and CDR2 SNEGSKA (reference sequence). After removal of 8 bases from V and 1 base from J, the junction contained 17 bases not matched to a gene. The CDR3 extends over 18 amino acids. CDR3 DNA (partial): TGCAGTCCCTCCCAGGGACAGGGGGCGCTTGCAAGGAACACTGAA. This translates into CSPSQGQGALARNTE. The whole CDR3 protein is CSPSQGQGALARNTEAFF.

CDR3 residues: CASSPGTAEDGQYF. CDR3 DNA, as far as it was read: TGTGCCAGCTCACCCGGGACAGCAGAAGATGGT. This sequence joins TRBV18 and TRBJ2-4; 7 bases fit TRBD1. Read data end 3 residues before the CDR3 end; the end is taken from the germline J gene. This CDR3 is 14 amino acids long. Germline CDR1 is KGHSH and CDR2 is LQKENI.

CDR3 protein: CAWSEGPSNSNQPQHF. The sequenced CDR3 bases are TGTGCCTGGAGTGAAGGGCCCTCAAATAGCAATCAGCCC. This rearrangement joins TRBV30 to TRBJ1-5, with unresolved D. The CDR3 is cut off 3 residues early in the read; its end comes from the germline J gene. There are 16 residues in the CDR3. Trimming stripped 1 base from V and 0 bases from J, with 13 bases between. Germline CDR1 GTSNPN, CDR2 SVGIG (reference sequence).

A note on this clone: The read ends 3 residues before the CDR3 terminus; that terminus is restored from the germline J gene. This sequence joins TRBV7-9 and TRBJ1-2, with D possibly being TRBD1 (5 bases). Germline CDR1 and CDR2: SEHNR and FQNEAQ (reference sequence). The CDR3 contains 15 residues. The sequenced part of the CDR3 DNA is TGTGCCAGCAGACTAGGGACTAGCGGAAACTACGAC. Encoded protein: CASRLGTSGNYD. The CDR3, in full, reads CASRLGTSGNYDYTF.

In the case of this clone: The read ends 3 residues shy of where the CDR3 ends; the end is completed using the germline J gene. The J gene is TRBJ1-1, the V gene TRBV2; TRBD1 aligns across 7 bases. CDR1 SNHLY and CDR2 FYNNEI come from the germline V gene. The CDR3 loop spans 13 amino acids. Unmatched junction bases numbered 2, after V lost 6 bases and J lost 1 base. CDR3 region: CASRYRGNTEAFF. CDR3 bases read: TGTGCCAGCAGATACAGGGGGAACACTGAA.

To note about this clone: The sequence runs out 3 residues before the end of the CDR3; the remainder is reconstructed from the germline J gene. The chain links TRBV7-3 to TRBJ2-2; 7 nucleotides agree with TRBD2. J was trimmed by 6 bases and V by 2 bases; bases with no gene match: 6. Germline assignment: CDR1 SGHTA and CDR2 FQGTGA. The CDR3 spans 15 residues. CDR3 region: CASSLVGGSAGELFF. The DNA read from the CDR3 is TGTGCCAGCAGCTTAGTCGGGGGGTCGGCCGGGGAG.

Regarding this clone: The CDR3 end falls 3 residues outside the read, so it is completed with the germline J gene. This sequence joins TRBV9 and TRBJ1-2; D might be TRBD1 (5 bases). This CDR3 contains 14 residues. In germline, CDR1 is SGDLS, CDR2 YYNGEE. V was clipped by 0 bases and J by 5 bases, with 11 bases between them. CDR3 protein: CASSVGRAGYGYTF. The sequenced CDR3 bases are TGTGCCAGCAGCGTAGGCAGGGCCGGATATGGC. Supplemented by reference TRBV9 and TRBJ1-2, the full variable domain reads DSGVTQTPKHLITATGQRVTLRCSPRSGDLSVYWYQQSLDQGLQFLIQYYNGEERAKGNILERFSAQQFPDLHSELNLSSLELGDSALYFCASSVGRAGYGYTFGSGTRLTVV.

Points on this clone: The read halts 3 residues ahead of the CDR3 end, with the missing end drawn from the germline J gene. The J gene is TRBJ2-7, the V gene TRBV24-1; TRBD1 matches 7 bases. Losses at the gene ends were 4 bases for V and 5 bases for J; bases not matched to a gene: 7. The CDR3 consists of 14 residues. Per germline, CDR1 KGHDR and CDR2 SFDVKD. Here the CDR3 reads CATSDPLTGNEQYF. The CDR3 bases that were read are TGTGCCACCAGTGACCCGCTGACAGGGAACGAG.

A word on this clone: The observed sequence ends 3 residues before the CDR3 terminus, with the missing tail filled in from the germline J gene. The genes are TRBV5-6 and TRBJ2-3, with 7 bases matching TRBD1. The CDR3 runs to 13 residues. Unmatched junction bases numbered 8, after V lost 6 bases and J lost 7 bases. The germline V gene has CDR1 SGHDT and CDR2 YYEEEE. This CDR3 is CASTDRVLNTQYF. CDR3 bases read: TGTGCCAGCACAGACAGGGTCCTTAATACG.

In the case of this clone: The read terminates 3 residues before the CDR3 end, so the remaining end is supplied by the germline J gene. V usage is TRBV20-1 and J usage is TRBJ2-4; D perhaps matches TRBD2 (6 bases). The germline V gene encodes CDR1 DFQATT and CDR2 SNEGSKA (reference sequence). This CDR3 is 14 amino acids long. V dropped 7 bases and J dropped 0 bases, with 13 bases sitting between them. CDR3 DNA, as far as it was read: TGCAGTGGGAAGGAGGGGCAAGCCAAAAACATT. Protein product: CSGKEGQAKNI. The whole CDR3 reads CSGKEGQAKNIQYF.

With regard to this clone: The read terminates 3 residues ahead of where the CDR3 ends, so the germline J gene completes it. The chain has TRBV7-3 and TRBJ2-6; 7 bases fit TRBD1. The CDR3 loop spans 18 amino acids. V was pared by 4 bases and J by 0 bases, with 9 bases of the junction left unmatched. Germline V CDR1 and CDR2: SGHTA, FQGTGA. The covered CDR3 bases are TGTGCCAGCAGCTCCGCAGGGGGTCTTTACTCTGGGGCCAACGTC. This sequence encodes CASSSAGGLYSGANV. The entire CDR3 is CASSSAGGLYSGANVLTF.

Turning to this clone: The read finishes 3 residues shy of the CDR3 end, and the germline J gene is used to complete it. The J gene is TRBJ1-2, the V gene TRBV30; D not certain. Germline CDR1 and CDR2: GTSNPN and SVGIG (reference sequence). The CDR3 loop spans 17 amino acids. The CDR3 DNA, read in part, is TGTGCCTGGATGCTCGTGGCGGGAGCGACGGTATACAATGAC. It codes for CAWMLVAGATVYND. The whole CDR3 reads CAWMLVAGATVYNDYTF.

Of note for this clone: With the read ending 3 residues before the CDR3 end, the germline J gene is used to fill in that end. The rearrangement joins TRBV5-4 to TRBJ2-3, with 8 bases matching TRBD1. The CDR3 loop spans 15 amino acids. In germline, CDR1 is SGHNT, CDR2 YYREEE (reference sequence). Trimming took 4 bases from V and 2 from J; bases not matched to a gene: 6. The CDR3 region is CASSPSGGSTDTQYF. The sequenced CDR3 bases are TGTGCCAGCAGCCCTTCAGGGGGCTCCACAGATACG.

For this clone: Sequencing ends 3 residues short of the CDR3 end; the germline J gene provides the rest. This chain uses TRBV20-1 with TRBJ2-3; the match to TRBD2 covers 9 bases. The germline V gene has CDR1 DFQATT and CDR2 SNEGSKA (reference sequence). The CDR3 runs 16 residues. V dropped 4 bases and J dropped 0; count of bases not matched to a gene: 8. The CDR3 DNA, read in part, is TGCAGTGCTAATAGCGGGAGCAGTCTTAGCACAGATACG. Translating it yields CSANSGSSLSTDT. The CDR3 as a whole reads CSANSGSSLSTDTQYF.

A note on this clone: The read falls 3 residues short of the CDR3 end, and the missing part is taken from the germline J gene. V usage is TRBV5-1 and J usage is TRBJ2-5; D possibly corresponds to TRBD1 (5 bases). The germline gives CDR1 SGHRS, CDR2 YFSETQ. The CDR3 has 13 residues. V lost 0 bases and J 4 bases, leaving 7 bases between the germline ends. Partial CDR3 DNA: TGCGCCAGCAGCTTGGCTCAGGGAGAGACC. It specifies CASSLAQGET. The CDR3 as a whole reads CASSLAQGETQYF.

Turning to this clone: The read terminates 3 residues before the CDR3 end, so the remaining end is supplied by the germline J gene. The chain is built from TRBV10-3 and TRBJ2-1; the D is unclear. Germline CDR1 is ENHRY and CDR2 is SYGVKD. Between the trimmed V and J ends, which lost 6 bases and 0 bases, there was a span of 9 bases. This CDR3 region has 14 residues. The sequenced part of the CDR3 DNA is TGTGCCATCAGAACAGCAAGCTCCTACAATGAG. Its translation is CAIRTASSYNE. The complete CDR3 reads CAIRTASSYNEQFF.

To note about this clone: The CDR3 end is not reached by the read, which stops 3 residues before it; the germline J gene fills it in. The genes are TRBV19 and TRBJ1-1; possibly TRBD1 for D (6 bases). The CDR3 runs 14 residues. Germline V lookup: CDR1 LNHDA, CDR2 SQIVND (reference sequence). Between the trimmed V and J ends, which lost 5 bases and 7 bases, there was a span of 17 bases. CDR3 loop: CASSGDRSRREAFF. CDR3 bases read: TGTGCCAGTAGTGGAGACAGGAGTCGACGTGAA.

To note about this clone: The missing CDR3 end, 3 residues past where the read stops, is filled in from the germline J gene. The V and J genes are TRBV5-1 and TRBJ2-3; 7 bases are a match to TRBD2. Germline V lookup: CDR1 SGHRS, CDR2 YFSETQ. The CDR3 totals 14 residues. CDR3 DNA, as far as it was read: TGCGCCAGCAGCTTGGGGACTAGAGGCGAGACG. Encoded protein: CASSLGTRGET. The whole CDR3 sequence reads CASSLGTRGETQYF.

Points on this clone: The sequence runs out 3 residues before the end of the CDR3; the remainder is reconstructed from the germline J gene. The chain uses TRBV30 and TRBJ2-3; D may be TRBD1 or TRBD2 (5 bases each). CDR3 length equals 11 residues. The V end lost 8 bases, the J end lost 6 bases, and 12 bases lay between the germline ends. The germline V gene has CDR1 GTSNPN and CDR2 SVGIG (reference sequence). CDR3 sequence: CAREEGDTQYF. CDR3 bases read: TGTGCCCGAGAAGAGGGGGATACG.

Regarding this clone: The sequence runs out 3 residues before the end of the CDR3; the remainder is reconstructed from the germline J gene. The J gene is TRBJ2-1, the V gene TRBV20-1; TRBD2 aligns across 11 bases. Germline V gene sequence: CDR1 DFQATT, CDR2 SNEGSKA (reference sequence). V dropped 5 bases and J dropped 3; count of bases not matched to a gene: 9. CDR3 length: 16 residues. Partial CDR3 DNA: TGCAGTGCTCCCCGGATTAGCGGGAGGGTCTACAATGAG. Translating gives CSAPRISGRVYNE. In full, the CDR3 is CSAPRISGRVYNEQFF.

A remark on this clone: The CDR3 end lies 3 residues beyond the end of the read and is filled in from the germline J gene. The chain uses TRBV5-4 and TRBJ2-1; 10 bases fit TRBD2. Trimming cost V 2 bases and J 5 bases; bases outside gene matches: 7. This CDR3 region has 16 residues. From germline, CDR1 is SGHNT and CDR2 YYREEE (reference sequence). The CDR3 protein is CASSFIAGGMDNEQFF. Incomplete CDR3 DNA: TGTGCCAGCAGCTTTATAGCGGGGGGTATGGACAATGAG.

As concerns this clone: The sequenced fragment ends 3 residues before the CDR3 boundary, so the rest is inferred from the germline J gene. The V and J genes are TRBV19 and TRBJ1-4; 9 bases align to TRBD1. The CDR3 contains 12 residues. Germline CDR1 is LNHDA and CDR2 is SQIVND (reference sequence). Losses at the gene ends were 6 bases for V and 7 bases for J; bases not matched to a gene: 0. The CDR3 DNA, read in part, is TGTGCCAGTAGGGACAGGGGTGAAAAA. This codes for CASRDRGEK. In full, the CDR3 reads CASRDRGEKLFF.

Remarks on this clone: Read coverage stops 3 residues before the CDR3 terminus; the germline J gene supplies the remainder. This chain links TRBV19 with TRBJ1-4; D possibly corresponds to TRBD1 (5 bases). The CDR3 runs to 16 residues. Germline V gives CDR1 LNHDA, CDR2 SQIVND (reference sequence). Incomplete CDR3 DNA: TGTGCCAGTAGTATAGGACAGCTATTTGGGGCCAACGTA. Its translation: CASSIGQLFGANV. The whole CDR3 protein reads CASSIGQLFGANVLFF.

With respect to this clone: The read finishes 3 residues shy of the CDR3 end, and the germline J gene is used to complete it. V is TRBV20-1 and J is TRBJ2-1, with 10 bases lining up with TRBD2. From germline, CDR1 is DFQATT and CDR2 SNEGSKA (reference sequence). V was pared by 0 bases and J by 5 bases, with 10 bases of the junction left unmatched. This CDR3 spans 17 amino acids. The CDR3 DNA, read in part, is TGCAGTGCTAGAGATCTCTGGGCTAGCGGGAGCAACAATGAG. This codes for CSARDLWASGSNNE. The entire CDR3 is CSARDLWASGSNNEQFF.